This T cell receptor (beta chain) was sequenced for a study of graft-versus-host responses after intestinal transplantation. On the study more broadly: The transplants performed in recipients were multivisceral, liver-intestinal, or isolated intestinal. Every recipient had anti-thymocyte globulin induction and two to four years of tacrolimus plus steroids.

Trimming pared 5 bases from V and 2 bases from J, leaving 10 bases between. CDR3 length equals 13 residues. The germline CDR1 and CDR2 sequences are SEHNR and FQNEAQ (reference sequence). Points on this clone: Its antigen is unidentified.

Sequenced by immunoSEQ multiplex PCR; TCRdb stores in-frame clones only, minus some. The data show some 100,000 clones, about 93% seen once. The receptor was isolated from a human donor who was the organ donor for an intestinal transplant. The sample here was unstimulated CD8+ T cells sorted from spleen or lymph node cells, taken before transplant. The J gene is TRBJ2-7, the V gene TRBV7-9, with a tentative D call TRBD2 (6 bases). The CDR3 DNA reads as TGTGCCAGCAGCCCACCTAGCGCCTACGAGCAGTACTTC. Encoded protein: CASSPPSAYEQYF. Drawing the rest from reference TRBV7-9 and TRBJ2-7, the complete variable domain is DTGVSQNPRHKITKRGQNVTFRCDPISEHNRLYWYRQTLGQGPEFLTYFQNEAQLEKSRLLSDRFSAERPKGSFSTLEIQRTEQGDSAMYLCASSPPSAYEQYFGPGTRLTVT.